Shown below are 21 T cell receptor beta chains from a single sample sequenced in a study of metastatic and nonmetastatic thyroid tumors. Ahead of thyroid surgery, no patient had received treatment of any kind. Using MiXCR, TCRdb reanalyzed the PCR reads. The sample records just under 20,000 clones, roughly 22% being singletons. The sample taken for sequencing was tumor tissue. Source of these receptors: a male donor with papillary thyroid cancer or a benign thyroid nodule (not recorded which). Some clones in this sample may be carry-over from other donors' samples.

This clone was detected ten times or more. The rearrangement uses TRBV7-9 and TRBJ1-4; D call uncertain. The CDR3 extends over 15 amino acids. CDR1 is SEHNR, CDR2 FQNEAQ, per germline (reference sequence). V lost 5 bases, J lost 4 bases, and 14 bases lay in between. CDR3 sequence reads: CASSQPGSLNEKLFF. The CDR3, as DNA: TGTGCCAGCAGCCAACCGGGATCTCTTAATGAAAAACTGTTTTTT.

This clone was detected ten times or more. The chain has TRBV10-2 and TRBJ2-3; a weak D match, TRBD2 (6 bases). Germline V gene sequence: CDR1 WSHSY, CDR2 SAAADI. V shed 10 bases and J shed 2 bases, with 16 bases lying between them. The CDR3 contains 14 residues. The DNA of the CDR3 is TGCGCCACCCAGCGCGGGGTCGACACAGATACGCAGTATTTT. Translated: CATQRGVDTDTQYF.

This clone was observed a handful of times. Mismatch with germline at one junction end may stem from a read error. The chain joins TRBV9 to TRBJ2-1; the D gene could be TRBD1 or TRBD2 (6 bases each). The CDR3 has 14 amino acids. Germline lookup yields CDR1 SGDLS and CDR2 YYNGEE. The CDR3 protein is CAGSVGGRDNEPFF. For the CDR3, the DNA is TGTGCCGGCAGCGTAGGAGGGCGGGACAATGAGCCGTTCTTC.

Ten or more counts support this clone. V and J are TRBV12-3 or TRBV12-4 and TRBJ2-6; D is uncertain. The CDR3 runs 16 residues. The V end lost 6 bases, the J end lost 0 bases, and 12 bases lay between the germline ends. The CDR3 DNA is TGTGCCAGCAGCCGATGGTATCACTCTGGGGCCAACGTCCTGACTTTC. Residues: CASSRWYHSGANVLTF.

This clone was seen many times. The V call is TRBV5-1, the J call TRBJ2-2, with 8 positions matching TRBD2. The germline gives CDR1 SGHRS, CDR2 YFSETQ. V was clipped by 7 bases and J by 7 bases; unmatched bases: 15. The CDR3 length is 16 residues. CDR3 sequence: CASSLGNGRAIGELFF. In DNA, the CDR3 is TGCGCCAGCTCCCTTGGAAACGGGAGGGCCATCGGGGAGCTGTTTTTT. Using reference TRBV5-1 and TRBJ2-2 for the parts outside the CDR3, the full variable domain is KAGVTQTPRYLIKTRGQQVTLSCSPISGHRSVSWYQQTPGQGLQFLFEYFSETQRNKGNFPGRFSGRQFSNSRSEMNVSTLELGDSALYLCASSLGNGRAIGELFFGEGSRLTVL.

On this clone itself: At one boundary the junction diverges from the germline segment, which might be a read error. The chain recombines TRBV7-2 with TRBJ2-5; TRBD1 aligns across 10 bases. CDR1 is SGHTA, CDR2 FQGNSA, per germline. This CDR3 is 12 amino acids long. CDR3 in amino acids: CASSGQGESQYF. CDR3 bases: TGTGCTAGCAGCGGACAGGGGGAGAGCCAGTACTTC. The full variable domain, rest sourced from reference TRBV7-2 and TRBJ2-5, is GAGVSQSPSNKVTEKGKDVELRCDPISGHTALYWYRQSLGQGLEFLIYFQGNSAPDKSGLPSDRFSAERTGGSVSTLTIQRTQQEDSAVYLCASSGQGESQYFGPGTRLLVL.

This clone was recorded at least ten times. This chain links TRBV25-1 with TRBJ2-6, with D hard to call. The V gene's germline CDR1 is MGHDK and CDR2 SYGVNS. Trimming stripped 10 bases from V and 0 bases from J, with 16 bases between. The CDR3 spans 16 residues. In DNA form, the CDR3 reads TGTGCCACTAGAGGACGGTGCATCTCTGGGGCCAACGTCCTGACTTTC. Its translation: CATRGRCISGANVLTF.

This clone was picked up many times. The chain recombines TRBV10-3 with TRBJ1-2, with TRBD1 identical over 8 bases. J gave up 3 bases and V 1 base, and 10 bases lay outside the gene matches. The CDR3 is made up of 17 amino acids. Germline V gene sequence: CDR1 ENHRY, CDR2 SYGVKD. The CDR3 DNA reads TGTGCCATCAGTGAGTTCGGAGCGGACAGGGAGGACTATGGCTACACCTTC. Protein sequence: CAISEFGADREDYGYTF.

As to this clone: One base away lies a much larger clone, so this may be a sequencing read error. The chain has TRBV30 and TRBJ1-4, with D unclear. V was shortened by 6 bases and J by 8 bases, with 13 bases between the two germline ends. Germline V lookup: CDR1 GTSNPN, CDR2 SVGIG (reference sequence). The CDR3 is 12 residues long. CDR3 DNA: TGTGCCTGCAACCCGGGGAGCGAAAAACTGTTTTTT. Translated, it gives CACNPGSEKLFF.

Only one count was recorded for this clone. The chain couples TRBV18 to TRBJ1-1; no reliable D call. The CDR3 totals 11 residues. The V end lost 4 bases, the J end lost 3 bases, and 3 bases lay between the germline ends. From germline, CDR1 is KGHSH and CDR2 LQKENI. CDR3: CASSLHTEAFF. The CDR3 DNA is TGTGCCAGCTCACTGCACACTGAAGCTTTCTTT.

This clone was seen repeatedly, ten times or more. This sequence joins TRBV10-1 and TRBJ1-1; D is unresolved. The CDR3 contains 10 residues. V lost 9 bases and J lost 5, with 7 bases in between. Germline V gives CDR1 WNHNN, CDR2 SYGVQD (reference sequence). The DNA for the CDR3 is TGCGCCAGTTCCTGGACTGAAGCTTTCTTT. It yields the protein CASSWTEAFF.

This clone showed up many times. The rearrangement uses TRBV19 and TRBJ1-2; 7 bases map to TRBD1. Germline V gene data show CDR1 as LNHDA and CDR2 as SQIVND (reference sequence). V dropped 5 bases and J dropped 7; count of bases not matched to a gene: 10. The CDR3 covers 14 residues. CDR3 sequence reads: CASSRDRVGGGYTF. CDR3 in DNA: TGTGCCAGTAGTCGGGACAGAGTCGGTGGTGGCTACACCTTC.

CDR3 bases: TGCAGTGCTGTGGACAAGGCAAGGTCCTACGAGCAGTACTTC. This translates into CSAVDKARSYEQYF. The genes are TRBV20-1 and TRBJ2-7; weak D call: TRBD1 (5 bases). Germline assignment: CDR1 DFQATT and CDR2 SNEGSKA (reference sequence). The CDR3 spans 14 residues. Trimming removed 5 bases at V and 1 base at J, with 15 bases between.

The chain employs TRBV9 and TRBJ2-7; 10 nucleotides line up with TRBD1. Unmatched junction bases numbered 9, after V lost 6 bases and J lost 6 bases. Germline V CDR1 and CDR2: SGDLS, YYNGEE. The CDR3 runs to 14 residues. CDR3 amino acids: CASIARQGAGEQYF. The CDR3 bases are TGTGCCAGCATTGCAAGACAGGGGGCAGGCGAGCAGTACTTC.

This clone was detected a few times. The CDR3 here is CASSIQGDSYNEQFF. CDR3 sequence (DNA): TGTGCCAGCAGCATCCAGGGCGACTCCTACAATGAGCAGTTCTTC. The J gene is TRBJ2-1, the V gene TRBV6-1, with a possible D match to TRBD1 (5 bases). The V gene lost 6 bases and the J gene lost 0 bases, with 12 bases spanning the gap. There are 15 residues in the CDR3. Germline V CDR1 and CDR2: MNHNS, SASEGT.

This clone has only a few counts. Other DNA sequences of this sample code for an identical CDR3. The chain has TRBV20-1 and TRBJ2-5; a weak D match, TRBD2 (6 bases). Germline lookup yields CDR1 DFQATT and CDR2 SNEGSKA (reference sequence). The CDR3 contains 15 residues. V was pared by 4 bases and J by 3 bases, with 18 bases between. In nucleotides, the CDR3 is TGCAGTGCTAAGAACTGGGACTTCGGGGAAGAGACCCAGTACTTC. Translating it yields CSAKNWDFGEETQYF.

At least ten counts were recorded for this clone. The chain links TRBV20-1 to TRBJ2-2; no definite D call. V lost 1 base and J 7 bases, leaving 10 bases between the germline ends. CDR3 length: 13 residues. Looked up from germline, CDR1 is DFQATT and CDR2 is SNEGSKA (reference sequence). The CDR3 spells CSARAPDLGELFF. CDR3 DNA: TGCAGTGCTAGAGCCCCGGATCTCGGGGAGCTGTTTTTT.

This clone was observed at least ten times. The chain is built from TRBV2 and TRBJ1-5, with D possibly matching TRBD1 (5 bases). The CDR3 is 14 amino acids. Germline V gene lookup returns CDR1 SNHLY and CDR2 FYNNEI. V dropped 7 bases and J dropped 2 bases, with 12 bases sitting between them. The CDR3 nucleotides read TGTGCCAGCACGGCCGGGGCTGGCAATCAGCCCCAGCATTTT. Its translation: CASTAGAGNQPQHF.

This clone was found many times. V and J are TRBV6-1 and TRBJ1-5, with D perhaps TRBD1 (5 bases). Germline loops: CDR1 MNHNS, CDR2 SASEGT. The CDR3 has 15 amino acids. V dropped 6 bases and J dropped 4 bases, with 16 bases sitting between them. The CDR3 reads CASSDGGYYNQPQHF. CDR3 coding DNA: TGTGCCAGCAGCGATGGGGGGTACTATAATCAGCCCCAGCATTTT.

This clone was recorded at least ten times. The V and J genes are TRBV5-1 and TRBJ1-1, with D unresolved. The CDR3 is 17 amino acids. Trimming took off 0 bases at V and 10 bases at J, with 25 bases between the two ends. CDR1 and CDR2 (germline): SGHRS, YFSETQ. The CDR3 spells CASSLENLRTDSEAAFF. Written as DNA, the CDR3 is TGCGCCAGCAGCTTGGAAAATCTCAGGACGGACTCTGAAGCAGCTTTCTTT.

This clone was detected ten times or more. J is TRBJ2-5 and V is TRBV16, with D perhaps TRBD2 (6 bases). The CDR3 covers 13 residues. V was cut by 2 bases and J by 2 bases, with 6 bases left in between. The germline V gene encodes CDR1 KGHSY and CDR2 FQNENV. The chain's CDR3 is CASSQGTQETQYF. Here the CDR3 DNA reads TGTGCCAGCAGCCAAGGGACTCAAGAGACCCAGTACTTC. The variable domain in full, completed from reference TRBV16 and TRBJ2-5, reads GEEVAQTPKHLVRGEGQKAKLYCAPIKGHSYVFWYQQVLKNEFKFLISFQNENVFDETGMPKERFSAKCLPNSPCSLEIQATKLEDSAVYFCASSQGTQETQYFGPGTRLLVL.